This T cell receptor beta chain was sequenced in a study of T cells in localized non-small cell lung cancer. The germline V gene has CDR1 MGHRA and CDR2 YSYEKL. The CDR3 covers 18 residues. With V trimmed by 3 bases and J by 0 bases, 12 bases remained unmatched. Some clones are missing from TCRdb's copy, which holds only in-frame ones; the method was immunoSEQ multiplex PCR. The sample carries 15,000 to 20,000 clones, 89% recorded once. The chain has TRBV4-1 and TRBJ1-1; 8 bases are shared with TRBD1. Source: peripheral blood, taken before any cancer treatment. This sequence was found in a female donor older than 55 with stage III squamous cell lung carcinoma. CDR3 in DNA: TGCGCCAGCAGCCACCGACAGGGGAATCTCGGTATGAACACTGAAGCTTTCTTT. It is translated as CASSHRQGNLGMNTEAFF.